Each of the 18 T cell receptor beta chains below was sequenced from the same sample in a study of blood T cell repertoires in COVID-19. Sequenced by immunoSEQ multiplex PCR; TCRdb stores in-frame clones only, minus some. This sample carries 15,000 to 19,000 clones, approximately 90% of them seen once, and the ten largest clones take approximately 55%. The sequenced sample consisted of peripheral blood. These receptors all come from a man aged 55 to 70 with acute or convalescent COVID-19.

J is TRBJ2-7 and V is TRBV18, with TRBD1 matching 8 bases. The junction had 3 bases not matched to a gene; V was cut back by 3 bases and J by 5 bases. Germline V lookup: CDR1 KGHSH, CDR2 LQKENI. The CDR3 extends over 13 amino acids. As DNA, the CDR3 is TGTGCCAGCTCACCCGACAGGGGCCACGAGCAGTACTTC. Translating gives CASSPDRGHEQYF.

This clone was counted a few times. This rearrangement joins TRBV6-5 to TRBJ2-7, with a tentative D call TRBD1 (6 bases). V was trimmed by 6 bases and J by 0 bases, leaving 12 bases between them. CDR3 size: 14 residues. Germline V gene lookup returns CDR1 MNHEY and CDR2 SVGAGI. The CDR3 is CASSLGGASYEQYF. CDR3 bases: TGTGCCAGCAGCCTTGGGGGCGCCTCCTACGAGCAGTACTTC.

The CDR3 nucleotides are TGTGCCAGCAGCCTCACCGGAGGGGACACTGAAGCTTTCTTT. This sequence encodes CASSLTGGDTEAFF. V gene TRBV5-6 combines with J gene TRBJ1-1; D may be TRBD1 (5 bases). V lost 4 bases to trimming and J lost 3 bases, with 13 bases between them. Looked up from germline, CDR1 is SGHDT and CDR2 is YYEEEE. The CDR3 is 14 amino acids.

The genes are TRBV30 and TRBJ2-1; TRBD1 matches at 10 bases. There are 13 residues in the CDR3. V trimming: 7 bases; J trimming: 7 bases; junction bases outside the gene matches: 7. Germline loops: CDR1 GTSNPN, CDR2 SVGIG (reference sequence). The CDR3 DNA reads TGTGCCTTGCGACAGGGGGCCGGGAATGAGCAGTTCTTC. It is translated as CALRQGAGNEQFF.

V is TRBV30 and J is TRBJ1-3, with no clear D. Deletions cut 5 bases from V and 5 bases from J, with 16 bases between. The germline V gene encodes CDR1 GTSNPN and CDR2 SVGIG (reference sequence). There are 14 residues in the CDR3. CDR3 amino acids: CAWAEDWVRNTIYF. CDR3 nucleotides: TGTGCCTGGGCGGAGGATTGGGTTAGAAACACCATATATTTT.

V and J are TRBV19 and TRBJ2-3; 8 positions agree with TRBD2. Germline lookup yields CDR1 LNHDA and CDR2 SQIVND (reference sequence). This CDR3 spans 14 amino acids. Unmatched junction bases numbered 1, after V lost 2 bases and J lost 3 bases. The CDR3: CASSISGGTDTQYF. The CDR3 DNA sequence: TGTGCCAGTAGTATAAGCGGGGGAACAGATACGCAGTATTTT.

V usage is TRBV21-1 and J usage is TRBJ1-2; the table's D call TRBD1 went unverified against the DNA. TRBV21-1 is annotated as a pseudogene. The CDR3 is 17 amino acids. The CDR3 DNA reads TGTGCCAGCAGCAACGACAGGGGTGCAGCCGCTGGCTATGGCTACACCTTC. Its translation: CASSNDRGAAAGYGYTF.

The genes are TRBV2 and TRBJ2-3, with D tentatively TRBD2 (6 bases). Germline-derived CDR1 and CDR2 are SNHLY and FYNNEI. The length of the CDR3 is 15 residues. The V and J ends lost 7 bases and 6 bases respectively, with 20 bases between them. CDR3 sequence reads: CASNIFSGSGDTQYF. The CDR3 region has the DNA TGTGCCAGCAATATCTTTAGCGGTTCAGGGGATACGCAGTATTTT.

CDR3 DNA sequence: TGTGCCAGCAGCCAAGATCCCGGGAGGAGTTATGGCTACACCTTC. It translates to CASSQDPGRSYGYTF. The chain combines TRBV4-2 with TRBJ1-2; D is unresolved. V lost 0 bases and J 5 bases, leaving 13 bases between the germline ends. The germline V gene encodes CDR1 LGHNA and CDR2 YNFKEQ. CDR3 length equals 15 residues.

The chain employs TRBV30 and TRBJ2-7; D not resolved. This CDR3 is built from 11 residues. CDR1 and CDR2 from the germline V gene are GTSNPN and SVGIG (reference sequence). Trimming took off 3 bases at V and 1 base at J, with 4 bases between the two ends. The CDR3 coding sequence is TGTGCCTGGAGCAGTTCCTACGAGCAGTACTTC. Its protein is CAWSSSYEQYF.

The rearrangement links TRBV24-1 to TRBJ2-3, with TRBD1 identical over 9 bases. The CDR3 runs to 17 residues. V trimming: 4 bases; J trimming: 2 bases; junction bases outside the gene matches: 9. The germline V gene has CDR1 KGHDR and CDR2 SFDVKD. The CDR3 bases are TGTGCCACCAGTGACCCCCGGGACAGGGACCTCACAGATACGCAGTATTTT. This sequence encodes CATSDPRDRDLTDTQYF.

This chain connects TRBV7-3 to TRBJ2-1; 12 positions match TRBD2. V shed 6 bases and J 15 bases; nucleotides not matched to a gene: 6. The CDR3 sequence is 12 residues long. CDR1 is SGHTA, CDR2 FQGTGA, per germline. The CDR3 region has the DNA TGTGCCAGCAGTCCGACTAGCGGGAGTCTGTTCTTC. This encodes CASSPTSGSLFF. The whole variable domain, filled in from reference TRBV7-3 and TRBJ2-1, reads GAGVSQTPSNKVTEKGKYVELRCDPISGHTALYWYRQSLGQGPEFLIYFQGTGAADDSGLPNDRFFAVRPEGSVSTLKIQRTERGDSAVYLCASSPTSGSLFFGPGTRLTVL.

This chain joins TRBV12-3 or TRBV12-4 and TRBJ1-1; unclear D gene. The CDR3 spans 12 residues. Trimming stripped 5 bases from V and 11 bases from J, with 15 bases between. CDR3 sequence: CASSPDSQVAFF. As DNA, the CDR3 is TGTGCCAGCAGTCCGGACTCCCAGGTGGCTTTCTTT.

The chain carries TRBV5-6 and TRBJ2-2, with D maybe TRBD2 (6 bases). The CDR3 runs 15 residues. CDR1 SGHDT and CDR2 YYEEEE come from the germline V gene. V lost 0 bases, J lost 1 base, and 7 bases lay in between. The DNA of the CDR3 is TGTGCCAGCAGCTTGGGGGGACTGAACACCGGGGAGCTGTTTTTT. Protein product: CASSLGGLNTGELFF.

The chain links TRBV11-1 to TRBJ2-2; the D gene is possibly TRBD1 (6 bases). Germline V gene data show CDR1 as SGHAT and CDR2 as FQDESV (reference sequence). This CDR3 is 13 amino acids long. Trimming left V 11 bases short and J 5 bases short, with 15 bases between. The CDR3 reads CALERQDTGELFF. The CDR3 region has the DNA TGTGCCCTGGAGAGACAGGATACCGGGGAGCTGTTTTTT.

The genes are TRBV9 and TRBJ1-6; no firm D call. There are 17 residues in the CDR3. Germline V lookup: CDR1 SGDLS, CDR2 YYNGEE. The ends were cut back, 3 bases at V and 0 bases at J, with 13 bases in the middle. The CDR3 nucleotides read TGTGCCAGCAGCGATTCTTCGAGGAGCTCCTATAATTCACCCCTCCACTTT. It is translated as CASSDSSRSSYNSPLHF.

J is TRBJ2-1 and V is TRBV24-1; 8 nucleotides line up with TRBD2. The CDR3 loop spans 14 amino acids. The J segment lost 8 bases and the V segment lost 4 bases, leaving 6 bases of the junction unmatched. CDR1 KGHDR and CDR2 SFDVKD come from the germline V gene. CDR3 DNA: TGTGCCACCAGTGACCCGGGACTAGGCTATGAGCAGTTCTTC. This codes for CATSDPGLGYEQFF.

The V gene is TRBV6-6, the J gene TRBJ2-5, with 9 bases matching TRBD2. This CDR3 has 16 amino acids. Trimming at V came to 7 bases and at J to 5 bases, leaving 14 bases not matched to a gene. Germline lookup yields CDR1 MNHNY and CDR2 SVGAGI (reference sequence). The CDR3: CASKTGVAGVDETQYF. CDR3 nucleotides: TGTGCCAGCAAAACCGGGGTAGCGGGAGTGGACGAGACCCAGTACTTC.